This T cell receptor (beta chain) was found in a study of Graves' ophthalmopathy and Graves' hyperthyroidism. This clonotype has ten or more counts. Antigen: not known. The authors amplified TCR beta CDR3 regions, and they did so from RNA transcripts for repertoire sequencing. After a first-round RT-PCR with HTBI primers, a second-round multiplex PCR was run. TCRdb reprocessed the multiplex PCR reads via MiXCR and lists one record per CDR3 protein. Altogether 200,000 to 300,000 distinct CDR3 sequences are present, around 42% being singletons, with the ten largest covering less than 50%. Study results and limitations: Both an approximately 69% sensitivity and a roughly 72% specificity characterized the model's predictions of ophthalmopathy progression.

Germline V CDR1 and CDR2: SQVTM, ANQGSEA. This CDR3 has 13 amino acids. V lost 1 base and J 7 bases, leaving 13 bases between the germline ends. The source material was peripheral blood. The V gene is TRBV29-1, the J gene TRBJ1-1, with D possibly matching TRBD1 (5 bases). The receptor's source is an adult man with Graves' ophthalmopathy. The CDR3 DNA follows: TGCAGCGTTGAAGGAGGCAGGGCGGTTGAAGCTTTCTTT. Protein product: CSVEGGRAVEAFF.